The rows below give T cell receptor beta chains drawn from one sample of a study of OX40 agonist ivuxolimab in advanced cancers. Some clones are missing from TCRdb's copy, which holds only in-frame ones; the method was immunoSEQ multiplex PCR. Of around 39,000 clones in the sample, 78% are singletons; the top ten hold 9.5% to 15%. The sample here was CD4+ or CD8+ T cells sorted from blood, taken in a trial of the OX40 agonist ivuxolimab. The receptors shown here come from an adult with an advanced solid tumor such as melanoma, head and neck, liver or kidney cancer. Each CDR3 is given with its conserved first and last residue. The order of the fields is V gene, D gene, clone size, J gene, CDR3 protein, CDR3 DNA. D genes are given only for firm matches. Size is omitted from some rows. Given values are once, few, many or a class for expanded clones.

>TRBV9|NA|NA|TRBJ2-1
CASDSGTYNEQFF
TGTGCCAGTGATAGCGGCACCTACAATGAGCAGTTCTTC
>TRBV5-1|NA|NA|TRBJ2-7
CASSLGSGHEQYF
TGCGCCAGCAGCCTGGGGTCGGGACACGAGCAGTACTTC
>TRBV29-1|TRBD2|NA|TRBJ2-1
CSVDPTSGRADEQFF
TGCAGCGTTGACCCGACTAGCGGGAGGGCTGATGAGCAGTTCTTC
>TRBV6-1|NA|NA|TRBJ2-7
CASSISGTEQYF
TGTGCCAGCAGTATCTCCGGGACAGAGCAGTACTTC
>TRBV9|NA|NA|TRBJ2-1
CASGTLQFF
TGTGCCAGCGGGACTCTCCAGTTCTTC
>TRBV30|NA|NA|TRBJ1-2
CAWTLGSYGYTF
TGTGCCTGGACCCTGGGCTCCTATGGCTACACCTTC
>TRBV6-6|TRBD1|NA|TRBJ1-1
CASLRDRVTEAFF
TGTGCCAGCCTCCGGGACAGGGTGACTGAAGCTTTCTTT
>TRBV18|NA|NA|TRBJ2-7
CASSPVRDEQYF
TGTGCCAGCTCACCCGTAAGGGACGAGCAGTACTTC
>TRBV27|TRBD1|few|TRBJ2-7
CASRAPGTGRRLNIYEQYF
TGTGCCAGCAGGGCTCCCGGGACAGGGCGAAGGCTGAACATTTACGAGCAGTACTTC
>TRBV27|TRBD1|NA|TRBJ1-4
CASSLQTGGGKLFF
TGTGCCAGCAGTTTACAAACAGGGGGAGGAAAACTGTTTTTT
>TRBV20-1|NA|NA|TRBJ2-3
CSAMTDTQYF
TGCAGTGCCATGACAGATACGCAGTATTTT
>TRBV5-1|TRBD1|few|TRBJ1-4
CASSSTQGQSNEKLFF
TGCGCCAGCAGCTCAACGCAGGGACAGTCTAATGAAAAACTGTTTTTT
>TRBV2|TRBD1|few|TRBJ2-1
CASNPTGPYNEQFF
TGTGCCAGCAACCCGACAGGGCCGTACAATGAGCAGTTCTTC
>TRBV6-6|NA|few|TRBJ1-2
CASSYPGVSNYGYTF
TGTGCCAGCAGTTATCCGGGGGTCTCTAACTATGGCTACACCTTC
>TRBV11-2|NA|NA|TRBJ1-5
CASSPGVGGPQPQHF
TGTGCCAGCAGCCCGGGCGTAGGAGGGCCTCAGCCCCAGCATTTT
>TRBV6-1|NA|NA|TRBJ2-4
CASSETPVKNIQYF
TGTGCCAGCAGCGAAACCCCCGTCAAAAACATTCAGTACTTC
>TRBV7-3|TRBD2|NA|TRBJ2-1
CASSSPSGGAYNEQFF
TGTGCCAGCAGCTCCCCTAGCGGGGGGGCTTACAATGAGCAGTTCTTC
>TRBV7-2|NA|NA|TRBJ2-3
CASSLVGLSTDTQYF
TGTGCCAGCAGCTTAGTGGGCTTGAGCACAGATACGCAGTATTTT
>TRBV27|TRBD2|NA|TRBJ2-1
CASKWTSGVNEQFF
TGTGCCAGCAAATGGACTAGCGGGGTCAATGAGCAGTTCTTC
>TRBV18|TRBD1|NA|TRBJ1-2
CASSPELRGFYGYTF
TGTGCCAGCTCACCGGAGCTCAGGGGGTTCTATGGCTACACCTTC
>TRBV30|NA|few|TRBJ1-5
CAWGTSPNQPQHF
TGTGCCTGGGGGACATCTCCCAATCAGCCCCAGCATTTT
>TRBV30|TRBD1|NA|TRBJ1-2
CAWSVLPRTGFYGYTF
TGTGCCTGGAGTGTACTGCCCCGGACAGGGTTCTATGGCTACACCTTC
>TRBV7-8|NA|NA|TRBJ1-1
CASSSPSPQGIVNTEAFF
TGTGCCAGCAGCTCCCCTTCCCCACAGGGAATAGTGAACACTGAAGCTTTCTTT
>TRBV5-8|TRBD1|NA|TRBJ1-2
CASSLLTGDAYGYTF
TGTGCCAGCAGCTTGCTAACAGGGGACGCCTATGGCTACACCTTC
>TRBV5-1|NA|NA|TRBJ2-7
CASTLNTGYEQYF
TGCGCCAGCACCTTAAACACGGGATACGAGCAGTACTTC
>TRBV6-6|NA|NA|TRBJ1-1
CASRRDEGTAEAFF
TGTGCCAGCAGAAGGGATGAGGGAACTGCTGAAGCTTTCTTT
>TRBV11-2|NA|NA|TRBJ1-5
CASSLLGSNQPQHF
TGTGCCAGCAGCTTACTGGGGAGCAATCAGCCCCAGCATTTT
>TRBV30|NA|NA|TRBJ1-1
CAWGDGLNTEAFF
TGTGCCTGGGGGGACGGATTGAACACTGAAGCTTTCTTT
>TRBV30|NA|NA|TRBJ2-3
CAWTNQGSVPQYF
TGTGCCTGGACGAACCAGGGCAGCGTTCCGCAGTATTTT
>TRBV7-9|NA|NA|TRBJ1-1
CASSRRDKNAEAFF
TGTGCCAGCAGCCGCCGGGACAAGAACGCTGAAGCTTTCTTT
>TRBV7-9|NA|NA|TRBJ1-5
CASSPDGSSQPQHF
TGTGCCAGCAGCCCGGACGGATCTAGTCAGCCCCAGCATTTT
>TRBV20-1|NA|NA|TRBJ2-7
CSAVTSYEQYF
TGCAGTGCTGTGACTAGCTACGAGCAGTACTTC
>TRBV5-1|NA|NA|TRBJ1-6
CASSLGRGNYNSPLHF
TGCGCCAGCAGTTTGGGGCGGGGGAATTATAATTCACCCCTCCACTTT
>TRBV5-6|NA|once|TRBJ1-3
CASSLVEGGRGNTIYF
TGTGCCAGCAGCTTGGTCGAAGGGGGGAGAGGAAACACCATATATTTT
>TRBV5-6|TRBD2|NA|TRBJ2-7
CASSLAGAGVHEQYF
TGTGCCAGCAGCTTGGCCGGAGCGGGGGTCCACGAGCAGTACTTC
>TRBV10-3|TRBD1|once|TRBJ2-7
CAISRLYQQGESEQYF
TGTGCCATCAGTCGGTTATACCAACAGGGGGAAAGCGAGCAGTACTTC
>TRBV6-5|TRBD1|NA|TRBJ1-1
CASSSDRGRDTEAFF
TGTGCCAGCAGTTCGGACAGGGGGAGAGACACTGAAGCTTTCTTT
>TRBV18|TRBD1|few|TRBJ1-3
CASSPGQENTIYF
TGTGCCAGCTCACCGGGACAGGAAAACACCATATATTTT
>TRBV5-1|NA|few|TRBJ1-5
CASSLVPYQPQHF
TGCGCCAGCAGCTTGGTCCCTTATCAGCCCCAGCATTTT
>TRBV6-6|NA|NA|TRBJ1-1
CASRVVARGAEAFF
TGTGCCAGCAGAGTAGTAGCGAGGGGGGCTGAAGCTTTCTTT
>TRBV30|NA|NA|TRBJ1-4
CAWNGMGLSNEKLFF
TGTGCCTGGAACGGGATGGGGCTGAGTAATGAAAAACTGTTTTTT
>TRBV6-5|NA|NA|TRBJ2-1
CASTGFSRDEQFF
TGTGCCAGCACGGGGTTCTCAAGGGATGAGCAGTTCTTC
>TRBV15|NA|NA|TRBJ2-1
CATSRDNEQFF
TGTGCCACCAGCAGAGACAATGAGCAGTTCTTC
>TRBV7-6|NA|few|TRBJ2-6
CASSLGVPSGANVLTF
TGTGCCAGCAGCTTAGGCGTGCCCTCTGGGGCCAACGTCCTGACTTTC
>TRBV9|TRBD2|NA|TRBJ2-1
CASSVGSSGISYNEQFF
TGTGCCAGCAGCGTAGGCTCTAGCGGGATCTCCTACAATGAGCAGTTCTTC
>TRBV6-6|NA|NA|TRBJ1-5
CASSHGRPGDQPQHF
TGTGCCAGCAGCCACGGGCGACCAGGGGATCAGCCCCAGCATTTT